This note documents a single T cell receptor (beta chain) sequence. The target antigen is unknown. In the PCR, 60 Vbeta and 13 Jbeta primers were used. Libraries were prepared by immunoSEQ multiplex PCR; TCRdb keeps only in-frame clonotypes and omits some of them. The table records 70,000 to 95,000 clones, around 82% of them present only once. The CDR3 consists of 14 residues. V was shortened by 2 bases and J by 5 bases, with 12 bases between the two germline ends. Per the germline V gene, CDR1 is MNHEY and CDR2 is SMNVEV (reference sequence). This specimen comes from a study of cytomegalovirus exposure and HLA in healthy donors. Study-level points and caveats: Roughly uniform depth of sequencing across donors was assumed in presence/absence analyses.

The origin of this receptor is a man aged 18 to 30 in good health and CMV-seronegative. The chain joins TRBV27 to TRBJ1-2; possibly TRBD1 for D (6 bases). Material for sequencing was PBMCs. Here the CDR3 reads CASSLGGQTYGYTF. The CDR3 bases are TGTGCCAGCAGTTTAGGGGGCCAGACATATGGCTACACCTTC.